This TCR beta chain was obtained from a study of CD8 T cells in Susac syndrome. Controls matched for age and sex were healthy donors. From germline, CDR1 is ENHRY and CDR2 SYGVKD. This CDR3 has 13 amino acids. V lost 7 bases and J 4 bases, leaving 10 bases between the germline ends. An amount of RNA that ranged from roughly 0.45 to 1 ug was reverse transcribed with random hexamers. TCRdb reprocessed the immunoSEQ multiplex PCR reads with MiXCR, giving one entry per CDR3 protein. The sample records about 60,000 distinct CDR3 sequences, roughly 92% being singletons. This sequence joins TRBV10-3 and TRBJ1-4; D unresolved. This receptor was taken from a human donor in good health. The sequencing input was CD8+ T cells from PBMCs. DNA of the CDR3: TGTGCCATCATGGGCCCCCTTAATGAAAAACTGTTTTTT. Residues: CAIMGPLNEKLFF.